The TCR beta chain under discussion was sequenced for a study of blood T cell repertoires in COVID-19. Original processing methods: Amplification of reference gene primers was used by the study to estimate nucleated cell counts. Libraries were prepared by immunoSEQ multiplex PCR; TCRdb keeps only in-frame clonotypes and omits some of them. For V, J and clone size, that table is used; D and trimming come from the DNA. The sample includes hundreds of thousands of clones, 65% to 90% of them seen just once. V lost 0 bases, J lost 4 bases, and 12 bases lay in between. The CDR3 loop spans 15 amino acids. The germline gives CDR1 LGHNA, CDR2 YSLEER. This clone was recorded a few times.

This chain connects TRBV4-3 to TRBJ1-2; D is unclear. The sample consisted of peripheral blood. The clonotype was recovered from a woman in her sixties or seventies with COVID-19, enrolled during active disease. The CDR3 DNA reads TGCGCCAGCAGCCAAGATGGCCCTCGGGGCTATGGCTACACCTTC. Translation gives CASSQDGPRGYGYTF.